The following is a TCR beta chain sequence with its context. Its matching antigen is unknown. Because the CDR3 is missing its conserved closing phenylalanine or tryptophan, this is likely a read error. It is unclear where the CDR3 begins or ends on the DNA, so no DNA is shown, and the CDR3 is as TCRdb lists it. Flow cytometry had shown expanded CD8+CD57+ cells in the patients chosen for sequencing. Patient blood was sampled before any therapy had been received. This sample is part of a study of CD8+CD57+ T cells in acquired aplastic anemia. Study information: 3.2 ug was the average amount of DNA from sorted CD4+ and CD8+ cells. Findings and caveats of the study: Levels of CD8+ Simpson's diversity were not significantly distinct in patients versus controls.

Profiling of TCR beta VDJ combinations and CDR3 sequences used genomic DNA as template. TCRdb reprocessed the reads via MiXCR and lists one record per CDR3 protein. The sample yields approximately 250,000 distinct CDR3 sequences, approximately 80% seen once. From its first to its last residue, the CDR3 has 16 amino acids. Germline lookup yields CDR1 SNHLY and CDR2 FYNNEI. The sample comprised sorted CD4+, CD8+, or CD8+CD57+ T cells (not recorded which) from PBMCs. The receptor comes from a human donor with aplastic anemia. This rearrangement joins TRBV2 to TRBJ1-2; TRBD1 is taken as the D call from the table, unchecked against the DNA. CDR3 residues: CASGDRGTDTHYGYTC.